This note documents a single T cell receptor (beta chain) sequence. As processed by the authors: Counts of nucleated cells, estimated from reference gene primer amplification, were obtained. Some clones are missing from TCRdb's copy, which holds only in-frame ones; the method was immunoSEQ multiplex PCR. That table supplies the V and J calls and clone size; D and trimming were determined from the DNA. The sample includes tens of thousands of clones, approximately 86% seen only once; the top ten take 3.5% to 4.5%. The length of the CDR3 is 15 residues. V was pared by 5 bases and J by 5 bases, with 11 bases of the junction left unmatched. Germline CDR1 reads SNHLY; CDR2 reads FYNNEI. These data belong to a study of blood T cell repertoires in COVID-19. Turning to the study itself: PBMCs, B-cell-depleted T cells, or T cells were the source of the cDNA or gDNA that made up the material.

The sequence came from a man older than 75 with active COVID-19. The sample taken for sequencing was peripheral blood. The chain carries TRBV2 and TRBJ1-2; TRBD1 aligns across 7 bases. In DNA form, the CDR3 reads TGTGCCAGCAGTACCGTTGAGGGGGCAAGGTATGGCTACACCTTC. Translated, it gives CASSTVEGARYGYTF.